This T cell receptor beta chain was sequenced for a study of Tregs in tolerant kidney transplant recipients. Unstimulated Tregs (CD4+CD25+CD127-) and CD4+CD25- non-Tregs were sorted from PBMCs. As for this clone: The sequenced fragment ends 3 residues before the CDR3 boundary, so the rest is inferred from the germline J gene.

Repertoires were generated with immunoSEQ multiplex PCR, while TCRdb's copy carries only in-frame clones and drops some. The repertoire shows fewer than 35,000 clones; the top ten hold approximately 8.1%. There are 14 residues in the CDR3. In germline, CDR1 is SEHNR, CDR2 FQNEAQ (reference sequence). V was shortened by 2 bases and J by 2 bases, with 7 bases between the two germline ends. The material was CD8+ T cells from blood, obtained before the transplant. This clonotype originated in a human donor who received a combined kidney and bone marrow transplant. V is TRBV7-9 and J is TRBJ2-1; D is ambiguous. The CDR3 sequence is CASSLLAAYNEQFF. The CDR3 bases that were read are TGTGCCAGCAGCTTATTGGCAGCCTACAATGAG.